This TCR beta chain is from a study of blood T cell repertoires in COVID-19. Study in general: T cells, B-cell-depleted T cells, or PBMCs provided the cDNA or gDNA that served as material.

Study processing details: Estimation of nucleated cell counts was performed using reference gene primer amplification. Libraries were prepared by immunoSEQ multiplex PCR; TCRdb keeps only in-frame clonotypes and omits some of them. For V, J and clone size, that table is used; D and trimming come from the DNA. The sample lists around 200,000 clones, approximately 79% seen once, with approximately 15% in the top ten. The germline V gene has CDR1 KGHSH and CDR2 LQKENI. The ends were cut back, 5 bases at V and 1 base at J, with 16 bases in the middle. CDR3 size: 16 residues. This receptor was taken from a man aged 30 to 39 with active or convalescent COVID-19. Sequencing used peripheral blood. This chain links TRBV18 with TRBJ2-3; D gene ambiguous. The CDR3 sequence: CASSDNARQGTDTQYF. The CDR3 DNA is TGTGCCAGCTCAGATAACGCCAGGCAGGGCACAGATACGCAGTATTTT. Filled out from reference TRBV18 and TRBJ2-3, the complete variable domain reads NAGVMQNPRHLVRRRGQEARLRCSPMKGHSHVYWYRQLPEEGLKFMVYLQKENIIDESGMPKERFSAEFPKEGPSILRIQQVVRGDSAAYFCASSDNARQGTDTQYFGPGTRLTVL.